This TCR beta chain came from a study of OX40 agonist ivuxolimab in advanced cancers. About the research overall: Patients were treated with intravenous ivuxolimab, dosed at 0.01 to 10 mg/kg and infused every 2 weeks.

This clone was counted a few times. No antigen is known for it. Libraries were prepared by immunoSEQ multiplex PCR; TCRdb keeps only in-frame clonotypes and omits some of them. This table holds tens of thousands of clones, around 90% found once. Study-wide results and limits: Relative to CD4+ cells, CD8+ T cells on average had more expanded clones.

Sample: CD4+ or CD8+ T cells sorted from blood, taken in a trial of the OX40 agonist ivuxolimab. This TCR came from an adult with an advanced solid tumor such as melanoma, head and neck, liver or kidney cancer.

In DNA, the CDR3 is TGTGCCAGCAGCGTAATGTGGGACTCATACAATGAGCAGTTCTTC. Its protein is CASSVMWDSYNEQFF. The chain links TRBV9 to TRBJ2-1, with D possibly TRBD2 on 6 matching bases. The V end was cut by 1 base, the J end by 4 bases, with 12 bases between. Per the germline V gene, CDR1 is SGDLS and CDR2 is YYNGEE. This CDR3 has 15 amino acids.